A single sample gave rise to the 21 T cell receptor beta chains below, sequenced in a study of T cell responses to AZD1222 COVID-19 vaccine. The protocol was immunoSEQ multiplex PCR, while the TCRdb copy is restricted to in-frame clones and leaves out a portion. The data hold about 160,000 clones, with 88% observed a single time. The starting material was peripheral blood, obtained on day 0 of AZD1222 vaccination. All receptors derive from an adult in good health.

J is TRBJ1-5 and V is TRBV28; D is unresolved. V was shortened by 6 bases and J by 4 bases, with 4 bases between the two germline ends. Looked up from germline, CDR1 is MDHEN and CDR2 is SYDVKM. CDR3 length: 11 residues. CDR3 residues: CASSQNQPQHF. The CDR3 DNA follows: TGTGCCAGCAGCCAAAATCAGCCCCAGCATTTT.

V is TRBV7-2 and J is TRBJ2-1; D ambiguous. Trimming left V 0 bases short and J 9 bases short, with 18 bases between. CDR3 length: 16 residues. Looked up from germline, CDR1 is SGHTA and CDR2 is FQGNSA. CDR3 DNA: TGTGCCAGCAGCTTAGCGAGATCACTCCCCGGCGTTGAGCAGTTCTTC. This codes for CASSLARSLPGVEQFF.

The CDR3 is CASRDRGSREKLFF. In nucleotides, the CDR3 is TGTGCCAGCAGGGACAGGGGGAGTCGTGAAAAACTGTTTTTT. This chain connects TRBV3-1 (or the pseudogene TRBV3-2) to TRBJ1-4; TRBD1 agrees at 10 bases. The V segment lost 6 bases and the J segment 7 bases; nucleotides outside the gene matches: 5. Germline loops: CDR1 LGHDT, CDR2 YNNKEL (reference sequence). This CDR3 has 14 amino acids.

V gene TRBV19 combines with J gene TRBJ1-5, with D unresolved. V lost 6 bases, J lost 6 bases, and 9 bases lay in between. Germline V gene data show CDR1 as LNHDA and CDR2 as SQIVND (reference sequence). The CDR3 has 12 amino acids. CDR3: CASRPKGQPQHF. In nucleotides, the CDR3 is TGTGCCAGTAGGCCAAAAGGTCAGCCCCAGCATTTT.

This clone was found once. The chain carries TRBV28 and TRBJ1-4; possibly TRBD1 for D (6 bases). Germline-derived CDR1 and CDR2 are MDHEN and SYDVKM. This CDR3 contains 14 residues. Between the trimmed V and J ends, which lost 5 bases and 7 bases, there was a span of 14 bases. The CDR3 region has the DNA TGTGCCAGCAGTCCCCTCGTGGGGGCTGAAAAACTGTTTTTT. The encoded protein is CASSPLVGAEKLFF.

This sequence joins TRBV30 and TRBJ1-1; 7 bases map to TRBD1. The germline gives CDR1 GTSNPN, CDR2 SVGIG (reference sequence). CDR3 length: 13 residues. The junction had 11 bases not matched to a gene; V was cut back by 8 bases and J by 5 bases. The CDR3 region has the DNA TGTGCCAGCAAGACAGGGTCGGGGACTGAAGCTTTCTTT. Its translation: CASKTGSGTEAFF.

The sample holds a few counts of this clone. The V call is TRBV19, the J call TRBJ1-5; 10 bases are a match to TRBD1. The germline V gene has CDR1 LNHDA and CDR2 SQIVND (reference sequence). CDR3 length: 15 residues. J lost 3 bases, V lost 5 bases, and 4 bases had no gene match. In DNA, the CDR3 is TGTGCCAGTAGTTCGGACAGGGGGAACAATCAGCCCCAGCATTTT. This sequence encodes CASSSDRGNNQPQHF. The variable domain in full, with the rest retrieved from reference TRBV19 and TRBJ1-5, is DGGITQSPKYLFRKEGQNVTLSCEQNLNHDAMYWYRQDPGQGLRLIYYSQIVNDFQKGDIAEGYSVSREKKESFPLTVTSAQKNPTAFYLCASSSDRGNNQPQHFGDGTRLSIL.

The V gene is TRBV6-5, the J gene TRBJ2-7; possible D gene TRBD1, 5 bases. The germline V gene encodes CDR1 MNHEY and CDR2 SVGAGI. V was shortened by 9 bases and J by 4 bases, with 19 bases between the two germline ends. The CDR3 has 14 residues. CDR3 nucleotide sequence: TGTGCCAGTACAGGATCCCCGTTTCCTTACGAGCAGTACTTC. Amino acid sequence: CASTGSPFPYEQYF.

V usage is TRBV19 and J usage is TRBJ2-7, with D possibly TRBD2 on 6 matching bases. The CDR3 totals 15 residues. Germline CDR1 and CDR2: LNHDA and SQIVND (reference sequence). Trimming stripped 5 bases from V and 2 bases from J, with 16 bases between. Written as DNA, the CDR3 is TGTGCCAGTAGTGGTTCCGGAGGGAAGCCCTACGAGCAGTACTTC. This sequence encodes CASSGSGGKPYEQYF.

The CDR3 DNA is TGCGCCAGCAGCCTCCGCAGGGGCAATCAGCCCCAGCATTTT. Amino acid sequence: CASSLRRGNQPQHF. The genes are TRBV4-3 and TRBJ1-5, with D perhaps TRBD1 (5 bases). Trimming stripped 4 bases from V and 2 bases from J, with 9 bases between. CDR3 size: 14 residues. CDR1 is LGHNA and CDR2 is YSLEER in the germline V gene.

This clone has a handful of counts. The CDR3 loop reads CASSLGQGNEKLFF. The CDR3 nucleotides read TGTGCCAGCAGCTTGGGACAGGGAAATGAAAAACTGTTTTTT. The chain recombines TRBV7-6 with TRBJ1-4, with TRBD1 matching over 9 bases. The CDR3 has 14 amino acids. Germline V gene sequence: CDR1 SGHVS, CDR2 FNYEAQ. Trimming took 3 bases from V and 5 from J; bases not matched to a gene: 1.

The rearrangement uses TRBV7-9 and TRBJ2-1, with TRBD2 matching over 13 bases. This CDR3 comprises 15 residues. The J segment lost 6 bases and the V segment lost 3 bases, leaving 2 bases of the junction unmatched. From germline, CDR1 is SEHNR and CDR2 FQNEAQ (reference sequence). The CDR3 is CASSLTSGRFNEQFF. The CDR3 bases are TGTGCCAGCAGCTTGACTAGCGGGAGGTTCAATGAGCAGTTCTTC.

The chain employs TRBV25-1 and TRBJ2-3, with 9 nucleotides matching TRBD1. Germline assignment: CDR1 MGHDK and CDR2 SYGVNS. The J segment lost 2 bases and the V segment lost 6 bases, leaving 9 bases of the junction unmatched. There are 16 residues in the CDR3. CDR3: CASSPSGQGPTDTQYF. The CDR3 coding sequence is TGTGCCAGCAGCCCCAGCGGACAGGGGCCCACAGATACGCAGTATTTT.

This chain joins TRBV6-2 or TRBV6-3 and TRBJ2-7; tentative D call: TRBD2 (6 bases). Germline CDR1 and CDR2: MNHEY and SVGEGT. V was trimmed by 6 bases and J by 3 bases, leaving 24 bases between them. This CDR3 contains 17 residues. CDR3 nucleotides: TGTGCCAGCAGCCAAACCCCCCCCGGCTGGGGAGGCTACGAGCAGTACTTC. It encodes CASSQTPPGWGGYEQYF.

The rearrangement links TRBV7-2 to TRBJ1-2; D is possibly TRBD1 (6 bases). Trimming removed 5 bases at V and 7 bases at J, with 14 bases between. Germline V gene lookup returns CDR1 SGHTA and CDR2 FQGNSA. The CDR3 covers 13 residues. The CDR3 sequence is CASSLGQTLGYTF. DNA for the CDR3: TGTGCCAGCAGCCTCGGACAGACCCTTGGCTACACCTTC.

The chain couples TRBV6-2 or TRBV6-3 to TRBJ1-1; D is undetermined. V gave up 6 bases and J gave up 1 base, with 9 bases separating them. The germline CDR1 and CDR2 sequences are MNHEY and SVGEGT. This CDR3 contains 13 residues. CDR3 sequence reads: CASSDAPNTEAFF. DNA of the CDR3: TGTGCCAGCAGCGACGCCCCGAACACTGAAGCTTTCTTT.

This chain links TRBV5-6 with TRBJ2-5; 13 nucleotides match TRBD2. This CDR3 is built from 16 residues. Germline V gives CDR1 SGHDT, CDR2 YYEEEE. J was trimmed by 3 bases and V by 3 bases; bases with no gene match: 5. CDR3 nucleotides: TGTGCCAGCAGCTGGGGAGGACTAGCGGGAGAAGAGACCCAGTACTTC. Protein product: CASSWGGLAGEETQYF.

This chain links TRBV27 with TRBJ1-2; D is unresolved. Trimming took 6 bases from V and 4 from J, leaving 9 bases between them. The CDR3 sequence is 12 residues long. CDR1 is MNHEY, CDR2 SMNVEV, per germline (reference sequence). The CDR3 region is CASRIPGYGYTF. CDR3 bases: TGTGCCAGCAGGATCCCTGGCTATGGCTACACCTTC.

The chain employs TRBV28 and TRBJ1-4; D not resolved. The CDR3 spans 15 residues. Germline V gene data show CDR1 as MDHEN and CDR2 as SYDVKM. The V gene lost 1 base and the J gene lost 0 bases, with 6 bases spanning the gap. Here the CDR3 DNA reads TGTGCCAGCAGTTTATCCGACGCAACTAATGAAAAACTGTTTTTT. Its translation: CASSLSDATNEKLFF.

The gene calls are TRBV10-3 and TRBJ1-2, with D unresolved. V was shortened by 0 bases and J by 7 bases, with 6 bases between the two germline ends. Germline CDR1 ENHRY, CDR2 SYGVKD. The length of the CDR3 is 12 residues. CDR3 DNA sequence: TGTGCCATCAGTGAGTCTAGGGCTGGCTACACCTTC. This codes for CAISESRAGYTF.

V and J are TRBV30 and TRBJ1-2; no reliable D call. CDR1 is GTSNPN, CDR2 SVGIG, per germline (reference sequence). Trimming removed 6 bases from V and 0 bases from J, with 14 bases in between. The CDR3 consists of 14 residues. The CDR3 coding sequence is TGTGCCTGCCCGGAGACGGAATCTAACTATGGCTACACCTTC. It codes for CACPETESNYGYTF.